This T cell receptor (beta chain) is from a study of T cells in Graves' hyperthyroidism and ophthalmopathy. Study details: Any treatment followed the collection of peripheral blood at initial diagnosis.

TCR beta CDR3 regions were amplified from RNA transcripts. The HTBI set primed first-round TCR CDR3 RT-PCR. TCRdb redid the calling of the multiplex PCR reads with MiXCR, one entry per CDR3 protein. This table has about 180,000 distinct CDR3 sequences, about 18% appearing once. Whole-study results and caveats: Blood shared most expanded thyroid clonotypes above 0.001.

In patients aged 18 to 65, hyperthyroidism was newly diagnosed, with duration under 2 months. Exclusion of patients followed from uncontrolled infection, other autoimmune disease, pregnancy or lactation. This clonotype turned up a few times. The target antigen is unknown. V lost 0 bases and J 6 bases, leaving 15 bases between the germline ends. Per the germline V gene, CDR1 is SGHNT and CDR2 is YYREEE (reference sequence). This CDR3 comprises 15 residues. The sequencing sample was made of blood. The gene calls are TRBV5-4 and TRBJ1-2; tentatively, D is TRBD1 (6 bases). The TCR originated in a woman in her forties or fifties with Graves' hyperthyroidism. CDR3 protein: CASSLEVGGPNGYTF. DNA for the CDR3: TGTGCCAGCAGCTTGGAAGTGGGGGGCCCAAATGGCTACACCTTC.